The 21 T cell receptor beta chains presented below share a single source sample, sequenced in a study of blood T cell repertoires in COVID-19. TCRdb's copy holds only in-frame clones and misses some; the assay was immunoSEQ multiplex PCR. The repertoire holds about 47,000 clones, with approximately 88% as singletons. Sequenced sample: peripheral blood. The receptors originated from a human donor with active COVID-19. The donor label of this sample is uncertain.

This clone appeared a single time. V usage is TRBV5-4 and J usage is TRBJ2-2; 13 positions match TRBD2. The germline CDR1 and CDR2 sequences are SGHNT and YYREEE (reference sequence). Germline trimming cut 4 bases from V and 0 bases from J; bases unmatched to any gene: 6. The CDR3 spans 18 residues. The CDR3 here is CASSPGTSGIANTGELFF. CDR3 nucleotide sequence: TGTGCCAGCAGCCCGGGGACTAGCGGGATAGCGAACACCGGGGAGCTGTTTTTT. The full variable domain, in which reference TRBV5-4 and TRBJ2-2 provide the parts outside the CDR3, is ETGVTQSPTHLIKTRGQQVTLRCSSQSGHNTVSWYQQALGQGPQFIFQYYREEENGRGNFPPRFSGLQFPNYSSELNVNALELDDSALYLCASSPGTSGIANTGELFFGEGSRLTVL.

The rearrangement joins TRBV7-3 to TRBJ2-1, with D uncertain. With 5 bases removed from V and 6 bases from J, the gap between germline ends came to 14 bases. From germline, CDR1 is SGHTA and CDR2 FQGTGA. The CDR3 contains 14 residues. In DNA, the CDR3 is TGTGCCAGCAGCCCTCGCCTAACAGCCAATGAGCAGTTCTTC. Protein product: CASSPRLTANEQFF.

The V and J genes are TRBV5-4 and TRBJ2-3; D is perhaps TRBD2 (5 bases). V lost 4 bases to trimming and J lost 2 bases, with 17 bases between them. CDR3 length: 16 amino acids. Germline CDR1 SGHNT, CDR2 YYREEE (reference sequence). The DNA for the CDR3 is TGTGCCAGCAGCCCACCTCAGCGGCCCCTCACAGATACGCAGTATTTT. Protein: CASSPPQRPLTDTQYF.

This chain joins TRBV3-1 (or the pseudogene TRBV3-2) and TRBJ2-7, with D possibly matching TRBD1 (8 bases). V shed 1 base and J shed 3 bases, with 25 bases lying between them. From germline, CDR1 is LGHDT and CDR2 YNNKEL (reference sequence). The CDR3 runs to 19 residues. The CDR3 bases are TGTGCCAGCAGCCAAGTGAAGCGGGACAGGCGGGCGGACTACTACGAGCAGTACTTC. This translates into CASSQVKRDRRADYYEQYF.

The chain uses TRBV18 and TRBJ1-4, with 7 bases identical to TRBD1. CDR1 KGHSH and CDR2 LQKENI come from the germline V gene. The CDR3 totals 15 residues. Trimming cost V 3 bases and J 8 bases; bases outside gene matches: 9. CDR3 in DNA: TGTGCCAGCTCACCGGGACAGCAAGCGGGCGAAAAACTGTTTTTT. Encoded protein: CASSPGQQAGEKLFF.

V and J are TRBV9 and TRBJ2-2; 9 bases match TRBD1. Germline CDR1 is SGDLS and CDR2 is YYNGEE. V shed 6 bases, J shed 3 bases, and the junction held 6 bases outside the gene matches. The CDR3 spans 15 residues. DNA of the CDR3: TGTGCCAGCACCCGACAGGGGGATCACACCGGGGAGCTGTTTTTT. The encoded protein is CASTRQGDHTGELFF. The full variable domain, with the rest looked up from reference TRBV9 and TRBJ2-2, is DSGVTQTPKHLITATGQRVTLRCSPRSGDLSVYWYQQSLDQGLQFLIQYYNGEERAKGNILERFSAQQFPDLHSELNLSSLELGDSALYFCASTRQGDHTGELFFGEGSRLTVL.

The genes are TRBV7-6 and TRBJ2-7, with D possibly TRBD1 on 6 matching bases. Trimming stripped 4 bases from V and 4 bases from J, with 17 bases between. This CDR3 is built from 15 residues. Per germline, CDR1 SGHVS and CDR2 FNYEAQ. CDR3 sequence: CASSSGYGGRYEQYF. In DNA form, the CDR3 reads TGTGCCAGCAGCTCCGGGTATGGGGGCAGGTACGAGCAGTACTTC.

The chain carries TRBV5-5 and TRBJ2-7, with D tentatively TRBD1 (6 bases). Germline V gives CDR1 SGHKS, CDR2 YYEKEE (reference sequence). The V gene lost 6 bases and the J gene lost 3 bases, with 13 bases spanning the gap. This CDR3 is 13 amino acids long. The DNA of the CDR3 is TGTGCCAGCACCCGGCAGGGGAGCTACGAGCAGTACTTC. Translated, it gives CASTRQGSYEQYF. Using reference TRBV5-5 and TRBJ2-7 for the parts outside the CDR3, the full variable domain is DAGVTQSPTHLIKTRGQQVTLRCSPISGHKSVSWYQQVLGQGPQFIFQYYEKEERGRGNFPDRFSARQFPNYSSELNVNALLLGDSALYLCASTRQGSYEQYFGPGTRLTVT.

The chain recombines TRBV6-1 with TRBJ1-1; D might be TRBD1 (6 bases). Germline CDR1 and CDR2: MNHNS and SASEGT. The CDR3 runs 16 residues. V dropped 2 bases and J dropped 4 bases, with 17 bases sitting between them. The CDR3: CASSELGRGSGTEAFF. CDR3 bases: TGTGCCAGCAGTGAACTCGGGAGGGGGTCGGGCACTGAAGCTTTCTTT.

The chain has TRBV29-1 and TRBJ2-1, with D perhaps TRBD1 (5 bases). The V end lost 7 bases, the J end lost 2 bases, and 12 bases lay between the germline ends. The CDR3 runs 13 residues. Per germline, CDR1 SQVTM and CDR2 ANQGSEA. The CDR3 DNA reads as TGCAGCGCCGCAGACAGTCCCTACAATGAGCAGTTCTTC. Residues: CSAADSPYNEQFF.

The chain links TRBV9 to TRBJ1-1; 9 bases line up with TRBD1. The V gene's germline CDR1 is SGDLS and CDR2 YYNGEE. V lost 2 bases, J lost 11 bases, and 10 bases stayed unmatched. The CDR3 totals 14 residues. The CDR3 sequence is CASSVGIQGAKAFF. The CDR3 DNA reads as TGTGCCAGCAGCGTGGGGATACAGGGGGCGAAGGCTTTCTTT.

This chain links TRBV5-1 with TRBJ2-7, with D tentatively TRBD1 (6 bases). This CDR3 contains 13 residues. Trimming pared 4 bases from V and 1 base from J, leaving 9 bases between. Germline CDR1 and CDR2: SGHRS and YFSETQ. The CDR3 sequence is CASSTGYSYEQYF. CDR3 in DNA: TGCGCCAGCAGCACAGGGTATTCCTACGAGCAGTACTTC.

This clone was detected only once. The chain employs TRBV4-3 and TRBJ2-5; 10 bases are a match to TRBD2. The CDR3 has 14 residues. The V segment lost 4 bases and the J segment 4 bases; nucleotides outside the gene matches: 3. Per the germline V gene, CDR1 is LGHNA and CDR2 is YSLEER. CDR3 region: CASSLLAGPETQYF. DNA of the CDR3: TGCGCCAGCAGCCTACTAGCGGGACCAGAGACCCAGTACTTC.

The chain recombines TRBV30 with TRBJ2-5, with 7 positions matching TRBD2. The CDR3 length is 13 residues. V dropped 8 bases and J dropped 4; count of bases not matched to a gene: 10. Germline values: CDR1 GTSNPN, CDR2 SVGIG (reference sequence). The CDR3: CAIRPRGVETQYF. Written as DNA, the CDR3 is TGTGCCATCCGCCCCCGGGGGGTAGAGACCCAGTACTTC.

In its sample, this clone was seen once. V is TRBV10-2 and J is TRBJ2-3; 12 bases align to TRBD2. CDR1 and CDR2 (germline): WSHSY, SAAADI. This CDR3 region has 14 residues. V gave up 8 bases and J gave up 3 bases; unmatched junction bases: 3. The CDR3 loop is CASGGTSGTDTQYF. CDR3 DNA: TGCGCCAGCGGGGGGACTAGCGGGACAGATACGCAGTATTTT.

In DNA form, the CDR3 reads TGCAGCGTTAGGCAGGGGAGTTCAGATACGCAGTATTTT. Translation gives CSVRQGSSDTQYF. This chain uses TRBV29-1 with TRBJ2-3, with D possibly matching TRBD1 (6 bases). V lost 5 bases to trimming and J lost 4 bases, with 13 bases between them. CDR1 and CDR2 from the germline V gene are SQVTM and ANQGSEA. The CDR3 length is 13 residues.

This clone was detected only once. This chain joins TRBV5-4 and TRBJ2-6, with D possibly TRBD1 on 6 matching bases. The CDR3 runs to 15 residues. The V end was cut by 7 bases, the J end by 0 bases, with 11 bases between. The germline V gene encodes CDR1 SGHNT and CDR2 YYREEE (reference sequence). CDR3 protein: CASGNRDSGANVLTF. The CDR3 nucleotides read TGTGCCAGCGGGAACAGGGACTCTGGGGCCAACGTCCTGACTTTC.

In regard to this clone: Germline and junction disagree at one end, which may indicate a read error. V usage is TRBV28 and J usage is TRBJ1-4; D may be TRBD1 (6 bases). Germline CDR1 reads MDHEN; CDR2 reads SYDVKM. The CDR3 spans 12 residues. The DNA for the CDR3 is TGTGCCAGCAGCTTATTGGGACAATGGCTGTTTTTT. It yields the protein CASSLLGQWLFF.

V and J are TRBV15 and TRBJ2-7; the match to TRBD2 covers 13 bases. The CDR3 extends over 19 amino acids. Looked up from germline, CDR1 is LNHNV and CDR2 is YYDKDF (reference sequence). The V and J ends lost 1 base and 0 bases, in that order; junction bases with no gene match: 9. The CDR3: CATSRGLGLAGKDSYEQYF. The DNA of the CDR3 is TGTGCCACCAGCAGAGGTCTGGGACTAGCGGGGAAAGACTCCTACGAGCAGTACTTC.

V gene TRBV14 combines with J gene TRBJ2-7; 7 nucleotides line up with TRBD2. CDR3 length: 14 amino acids. J was trimmed by 4 bases and V by 4 bases; bases with no gene match: 7. Germline CDR1 is SGHDN and CDR2 is FVKESK. The CDR3 loop is CASSRYGGGYEQYF. In DNA form, the CDR3 reads TGTGCCAGCAGCCGGTACGGCGGGGGTTACGAGCAGTACTTC.

The chain uses TRBV5-1 and TRBJ2-3; 7 positions agree with TRBD2. Germline V gene lookup returns CDR1 SGHRS and CDR2 YFSETQ. With V trimmed by 0 bases and J by 3 bases, 10 bases remained unmatched. The CDR3 sequence is 17 residues long. This CDR3 is CASSLGPSGTGTDTQYF. The CDR3 DNA follows: TGCGCCAGCAGCTTGGGTCCAAGCGGGACGGGAACAGATACGCAGTATTTT.